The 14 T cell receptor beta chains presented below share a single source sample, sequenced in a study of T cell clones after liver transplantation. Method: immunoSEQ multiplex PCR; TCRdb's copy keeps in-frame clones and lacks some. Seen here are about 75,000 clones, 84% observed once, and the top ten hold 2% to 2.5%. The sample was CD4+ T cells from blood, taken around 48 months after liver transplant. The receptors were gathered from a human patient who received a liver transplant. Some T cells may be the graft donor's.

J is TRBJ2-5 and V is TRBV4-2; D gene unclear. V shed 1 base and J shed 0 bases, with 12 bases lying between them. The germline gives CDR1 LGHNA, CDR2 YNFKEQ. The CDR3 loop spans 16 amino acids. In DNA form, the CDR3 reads TGTGCCAGCAGCCAAGTTAATCAACAGTACCAAGAGACCCAGTACTTC. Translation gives CASSQVNQQYQETQYF.

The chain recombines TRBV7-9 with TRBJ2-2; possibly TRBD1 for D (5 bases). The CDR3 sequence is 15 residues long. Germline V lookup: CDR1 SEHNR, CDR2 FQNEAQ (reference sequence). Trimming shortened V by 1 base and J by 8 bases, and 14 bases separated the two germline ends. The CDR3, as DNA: TGTGCCAGCAGCTTAGGTCGGCAGGGCTTAGGGGAGCTGTTTTTT. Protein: CASSLGRQGLGELFF.

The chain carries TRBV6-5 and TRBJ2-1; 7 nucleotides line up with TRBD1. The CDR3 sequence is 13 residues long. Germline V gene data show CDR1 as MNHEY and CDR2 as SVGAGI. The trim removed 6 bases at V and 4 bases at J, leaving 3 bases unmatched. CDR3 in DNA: TGTGCCAGCAGAAGGACAGGTTACAATGAGCAGTTCTTC. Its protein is CASRRTGYNEQFF.

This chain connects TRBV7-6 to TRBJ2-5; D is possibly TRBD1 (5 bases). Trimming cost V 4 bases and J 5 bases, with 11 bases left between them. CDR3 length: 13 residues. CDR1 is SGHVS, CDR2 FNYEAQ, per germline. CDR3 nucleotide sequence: TGTGCCAGCAGCTCCAGGGTGATGGAGACCCAGTACTTC. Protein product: CASSSRVMETQYF.

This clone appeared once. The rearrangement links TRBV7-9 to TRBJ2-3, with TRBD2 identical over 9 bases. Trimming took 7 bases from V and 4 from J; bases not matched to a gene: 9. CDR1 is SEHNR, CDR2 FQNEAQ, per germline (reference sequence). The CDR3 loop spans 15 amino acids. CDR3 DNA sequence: TGTGCCAGCATTAGAAGGCGGGGGGGCGCAGATACGCAGTATTTT. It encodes CASIRRRGGADTQYF.

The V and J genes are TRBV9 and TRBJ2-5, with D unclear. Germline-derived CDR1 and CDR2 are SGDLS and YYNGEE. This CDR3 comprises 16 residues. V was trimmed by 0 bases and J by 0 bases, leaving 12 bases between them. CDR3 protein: CASSVGLTNYQETQYF. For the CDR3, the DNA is TGTGCCAGCAGCGTAGGCCTCACAAATTACCAAGAGACCCAGTACTTC.

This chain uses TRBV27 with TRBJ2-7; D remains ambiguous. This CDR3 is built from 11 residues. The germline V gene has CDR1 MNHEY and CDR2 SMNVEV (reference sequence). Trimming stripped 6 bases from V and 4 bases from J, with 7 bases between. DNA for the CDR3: TGTGCCAGCAGATGGGGATACGAGCAGTACTTC. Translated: CASRWGYEQYF.

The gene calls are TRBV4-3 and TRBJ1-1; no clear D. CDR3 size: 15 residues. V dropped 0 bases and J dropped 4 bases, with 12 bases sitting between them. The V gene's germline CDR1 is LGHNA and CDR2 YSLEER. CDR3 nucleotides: TGCGCCAGCAGCCAAGAGACCGGGGTGGTCACTGAAGCTTTCTTT. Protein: CASSQETGVVTEAFF.

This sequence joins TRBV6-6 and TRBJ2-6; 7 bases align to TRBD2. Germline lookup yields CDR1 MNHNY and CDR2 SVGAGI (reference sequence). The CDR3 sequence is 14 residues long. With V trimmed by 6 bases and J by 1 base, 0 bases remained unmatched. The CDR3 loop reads CASRLASGANVLTF. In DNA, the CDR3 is TGTGCCAGCAGACTAGCGTCTGGGGCCAACGTCCTGACTTTC.

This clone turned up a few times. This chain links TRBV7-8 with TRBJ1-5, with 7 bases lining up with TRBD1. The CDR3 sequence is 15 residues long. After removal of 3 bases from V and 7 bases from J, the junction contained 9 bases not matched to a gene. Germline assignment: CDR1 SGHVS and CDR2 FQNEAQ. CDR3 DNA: TGTGCCAGCAGCTTGGGAAGGGGGCCTAGGCAGCCCCAGCATTTT. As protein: CASSLGRGPRQPQHF.

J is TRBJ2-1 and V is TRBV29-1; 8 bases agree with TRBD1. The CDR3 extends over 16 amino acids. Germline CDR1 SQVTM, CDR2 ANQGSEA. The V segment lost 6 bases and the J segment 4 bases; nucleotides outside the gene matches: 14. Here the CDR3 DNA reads TGCAGCGTACTAGTCCGGCAGGGGGCGATTTACAATGAGCAGTTCTTC. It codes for CSVLVRQGAIYNEQFF.

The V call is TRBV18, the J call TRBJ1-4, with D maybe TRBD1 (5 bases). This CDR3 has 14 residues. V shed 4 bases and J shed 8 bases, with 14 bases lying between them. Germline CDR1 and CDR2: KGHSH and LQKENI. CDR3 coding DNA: TGTGCCAGCTCACTCCGGGACCAAGGGGAAAAACTGTTTTTT. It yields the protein CASSLRDQGEKLFF.

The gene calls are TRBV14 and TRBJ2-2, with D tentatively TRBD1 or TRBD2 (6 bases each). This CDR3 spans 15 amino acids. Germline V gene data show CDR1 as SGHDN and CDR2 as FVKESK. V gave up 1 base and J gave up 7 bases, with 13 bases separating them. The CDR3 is CASSQVGGTVGELFF. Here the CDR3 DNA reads TGTGCCAGCAGCCAAGTGGGGGGCACGGTCGGGGAGCTGTTTTTT.

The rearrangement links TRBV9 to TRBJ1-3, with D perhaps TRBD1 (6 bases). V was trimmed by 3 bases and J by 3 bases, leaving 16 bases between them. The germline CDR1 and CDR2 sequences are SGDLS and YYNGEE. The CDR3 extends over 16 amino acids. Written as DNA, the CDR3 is TGTGCCAGCAGCGCCAGGGGCGGGGTCGATGGAAACACCATATATTTT. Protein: CASSARGGVDGNTIYF. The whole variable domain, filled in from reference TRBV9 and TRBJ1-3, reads DSGVTQTPKHLITATGQRVTLRCSPRSGDLSVYWYQQSLDQGLQFLIQYYNGEERAKGNILERFSAQQFPDLHSELNLSSLELGDSALYFCASSARGGVDGNTIYFGEGSWLTVV.